These 9 T cell receptor beta chains came from one sample sequenced in a study of identical twins. A single record per CDR3 protein comes from TCRdb applying MiXCR to the 5' RACE reads. The sample contains 1.5 million to 2 million distinct CDR3 sequences, more than 30% of which appear only once. Sequencing was done on a sample of cord blood. These receptors were obtained from a newborn girl in good health.

This clonotype was detected only a few times. This sequence joins TRBV3-1 and TRBJ1-4, with TRBD1 matching over 8 bases. The CDR3 is 15 amino acids. With V trimmed by 0 bases and J by 7 bases, 4 bases remained unmatched. From germline, CDR1 is LGHDT and CDR2 YNNKEL (reference sequence). In DNA form, the CDR3 reads TGTGCCAGCAGCCAAGACCAGGGGGCGCTTGAAAAACTGTTTTTT. Translating gives CASSQDQGALEKLFF.

V gene TRBV7-9 combines with J gene TRBJ1-6; 8 nucleotides match TRBD1. With 4 bases clipped from V and 8 bases from J, the junction kept 16 bases outside the gene matches. This CDR3 has 18 amino acids. Germline lookup yields CDR1 SEHNR and CDR2 FQNEAQ (reference sequence). As DNA, the CDR3 is TGTGCCAGCAGCTCAACCAACACCCAGGGGGCGCAGGATTCACCCCTCCACTTT. Amino acid sequence: CASSSTNTQGAQDSPLHF.

The chain couples TRBV10-3 to TRBJ2-1, with TRBD2 identical over 7 bases. V was pared by 2 bases and J by 0 bases, with 4 bases of the junction left unmatched. CDR1 and CDR2 from the germline V gene are ENHRY and SYGVKD. This CDR3 spans 16 amino acids. The CDR3 DNA reads as TGTGCCATCAGTGAGCCCTTAGCGGGCTCCTACAATGAGCAGTTCTTC. It codes for CAISEPLAGSYNEQFF.

This clonotype was observed a single time. The chain has TRBV20-1 and TRBJ1-2, with 7 bases identical to TRBD1. V was clipped by 6 bases and J by 5 bases; unmatched bases: 15. Per the germline V gene, CDR1 is DFQATT and CDR2 is SNEGSKA (reference sequence). The CDR3 runs 15 residues. The CDR3 region is CSAILLDRSPYGYTF. As DNA, the CDR3 is TGCAGTGCCATATTGTTGGACAGGTCACCGTATGGCTACACCTTC.

The chain links TRBV20-1 to TRBJ2-7; no reliable D call. Trimming shortened V by 0 bases and J by 5 bases, and 8 bases separated the two germline ends. From germline, CDR1 is DFQATT and CDR2 SNEGSKA (reference sequence). The CDR3 extends over 12 amino acids. CDR3 sequence reads: CSARDRSHEQYF. The CDR3 DNA reads as TGCAGTGCTAGAGATCGCAGCCACGAGCAGTACTTC.

This clonotype was seen a few times. The chain uses TRBV15 and TRBJ2-1, with D unresolved. This CDR3 has 13 residues. The V gene's germline CDR1 is LNHNV and CDR2 YYDKDF (reference sequence). Trimming removed 1 base from V and 4 bases from J, with 5 bases in between. CDR3 nucleotides: TGTGCCACCAGCAGAGGAGCGTACAATGAGCAGTTCTTC. This translates into CATSRGAYNEQFF.

The V gene is TRBV3-1, the J gene TRBJ2-5, with TRBD2 identical over 8 bases. CDR3 length: 15 amino acids. J was trimmed by 5 bases and V by 1 base; bases with no gene match: 6. Germline CDR1 LGHDT, CDR2 YNNKEL (reference sequence). CDR3 sequence reads: CASSQVRGGRETQYF. The CDR3 nucleotides read TGTGCCAGCAGCCAAGTACGGGGGGGCCGTGAGACCCAGTACTTC.

This clonotype was detected a few times. The chain combines TRBV4-1 with TRBJ2-2; perhaps TRBD2 as D (5 bases). The CDR3 sequence is 15 residues long. Trimming took off 4 bases at V and 4 bases at J, with 13 bases between the two ends. Germline lookup yields CDR1 MGHRA and CDR2 YSYEKL. CDR3 amino acids: CASSRLPTSTGELFF. The CDR3 nucleotides are TGCGCCAGCAGCCGTCTCCCCACTAGCACCGGGGAGCTGTTTTTT.

The table lists this clonotype with many counts. The chain joins TRBV29-1 to TRBJ2-4; TRBD1 matches 8 bases. Germline CDR1 SQVTM, CDR2 ANQGSEA. J gave up 5 bases and V 7 bases, and 4 bases lay outside the gene matches. This CDR3 has 12 amino acids. The CDR3, as DNA: TGCAGCGGAGGACAGGGTCAAAACATTCAGTACTTC. Residues: CSGGQGQNIQYF.